These T cell receptor beta chains were read from a single sample in a study of blood T cells in healthy people across ages. TCRdb redid the calling of the 5' RACE reads with MiXCR, one entry per CDR3 protein. The sample gives a few hundred thousand distinct CDR3 sequences, 27% of which show up once; around 20% is in the top ten. Sample: blood. The receptors derive from a woman in her 70s in good health. The CDR3 runs from the conserved cysteine through the conserved F or W. A D gene is named only where the DNA matches it firmly. Rows may omit the clone size; those that give it use once, few, many or a size class.

j_call v_call d_call clone_size cdr3_nt cdr3_aa
TRBJ2-5 TRBV2 NA few TGTGCCAGCAGCGGACAGAGCGGGGAGACCCAGTACTTC CASSGQSGETQYF
TRBJ2-4 TRBV18 NA NA TGTGCCAGCTCACAAAATAATCACGGACAAAACATTCAGTACTTC CASSQNNHGQNIQYF
TRBJ1-6 TRBV7-9 NA NA TGTGCCAGCAGCTCCTTGGTAACCACCCTCCACTTT CASSSLVTTLHF
TRBJ1-5 TRBV2 NA NA TGTGCCACCCGGGACCGAAGCAATCAGCCCCAGCATTTT CATRDRSNQPQHF
TRBJ2-5 TRBV7-6 TRBD2 many TGTGCCAGCAGCTTTTCCCTTGGCGGGGGGTATGCAGAGACCCAGTACTTC CASSFSLGGGYAETQYF
TRBJ2-7 TRBV24-1 TRBD2 NA TGTGCCACCAGTGACAGCTCTAGCGGGGGAGACGAGCAGTACTTC CATSDSSSGGDEQYF
TRBJ2-1 TRBV4-2 NA few TGTGCCAGCAGCCAAGATCACGCGGACAGATACAATGAGCAGTTCTTC CASSQDHADRYNEQFF
TRBJ2-3 TRBV20-1 TRBD2 few TGCAGTGCTAGTCCGGCGGGGGGTTACACAGATACGCAGTATTTT CSASPAGGYTDTQYF
TRBJ2-7 TRBV5-6 NA NA TGTGCCAGCAGTCCCATAGGGACCAACGAGCAGTACTTC CASSPIGTNEQYF
TRBJ1-3 TRBV15 NA NA TGTGCCACGGCGGGGGGGGGCAGCCTGCCTGGAAACACCATATATTTT CATAGGGSLPGNTIYF